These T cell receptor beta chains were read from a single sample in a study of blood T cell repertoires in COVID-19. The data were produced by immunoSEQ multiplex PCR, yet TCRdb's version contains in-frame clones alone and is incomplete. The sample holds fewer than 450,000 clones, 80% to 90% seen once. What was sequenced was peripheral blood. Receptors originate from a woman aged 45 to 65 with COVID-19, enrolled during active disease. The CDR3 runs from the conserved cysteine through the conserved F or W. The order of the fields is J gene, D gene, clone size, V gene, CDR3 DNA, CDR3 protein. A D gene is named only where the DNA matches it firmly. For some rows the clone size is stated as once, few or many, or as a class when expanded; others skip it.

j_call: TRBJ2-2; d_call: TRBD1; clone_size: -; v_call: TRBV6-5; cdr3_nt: TGTGCCAGCAGTTACTCTGGGACAGGCTACACCGGGGAGCTGTTTTTT; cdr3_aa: CASSYSGTGYTGELFF
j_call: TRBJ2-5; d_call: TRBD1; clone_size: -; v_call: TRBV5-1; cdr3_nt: TGCGCCAGCAGCTTGCAGGGGGTAGGGGAGACCCAGTACTTC; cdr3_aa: CASSLQGVGETQYF
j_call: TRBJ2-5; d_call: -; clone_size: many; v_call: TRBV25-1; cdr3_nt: TGTGCCAGCAGTGATTCTTTCAGGGGACAAGAGACCCAGTACTTC; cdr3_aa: CASSDSFRGQETQYF
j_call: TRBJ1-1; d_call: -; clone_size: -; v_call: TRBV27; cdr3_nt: TGTGCCAGCAGTTCATCGAGCCGGGGGACTGAAGCTTTCTTT; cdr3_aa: CASSSSSRGTEAFF
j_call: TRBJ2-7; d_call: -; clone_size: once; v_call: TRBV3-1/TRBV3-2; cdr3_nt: TGTGCCAGCAGCCAGCTAGGGGCTCAATACGAGCAGTACTTC; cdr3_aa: CASSQLGAQYEQYF
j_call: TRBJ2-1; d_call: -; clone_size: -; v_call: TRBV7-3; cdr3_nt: TGTGCCAGCAGCCCCTCTGAGGGAGCATCCTACAATGAGCAGTTCTTC; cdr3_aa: CASSPSEGASYNEQFF
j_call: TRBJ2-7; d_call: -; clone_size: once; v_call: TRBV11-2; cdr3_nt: TGTGCCAGCAGCTTAGCGTACGAGCAGTACTTC; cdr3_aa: CASSLAYEQYF
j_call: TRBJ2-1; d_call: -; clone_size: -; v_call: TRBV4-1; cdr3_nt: TGCGCCAGCTTAGGGACTCCTTACGATGAGCAGTTCTTC; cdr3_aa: CASLGTPYDEQFF
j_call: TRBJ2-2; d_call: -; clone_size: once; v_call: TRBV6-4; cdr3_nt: TGTGCCAGCAGCGTTGTACTAGCTAGGAGGCCCCGAGAACGTACCGGGGAGCTGTTTTTT; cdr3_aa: CASSVVLARRPRERTGELFF
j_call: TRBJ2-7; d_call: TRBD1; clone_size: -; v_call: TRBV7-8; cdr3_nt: TGTGCCAGCAGCATTACAGGGGACCTAGCCTACGAGCAGTACTTC; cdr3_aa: CASSITGDLAYEQYF
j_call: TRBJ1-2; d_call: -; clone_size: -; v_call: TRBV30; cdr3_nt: TGTGCCGCCCCGGGACTATGGCGCCACTATGGCTACACCTTC; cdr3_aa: CAAPGLWRHYGYTF
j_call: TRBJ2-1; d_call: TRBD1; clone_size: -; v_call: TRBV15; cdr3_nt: TGTGCCACCGACAGGGGTTATGAGCAGTTCTTC; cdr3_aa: CATDRGYEQFF
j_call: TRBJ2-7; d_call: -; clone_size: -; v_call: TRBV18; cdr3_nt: TGTGCCAGCTCACCGGCCACCTACGAGCAGTACTTC; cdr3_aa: CASSPATYEQYF
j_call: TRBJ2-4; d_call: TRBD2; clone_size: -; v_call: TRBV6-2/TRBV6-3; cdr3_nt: TGTGCCAGCAGTTACGGGACTAGCGGGAGGGCATCCAAAAACATTCAGTACTTC; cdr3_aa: CASSYGTSGRASKNIQYF